Shown below are 22 T cell receptor beta chains from a single sample sequenced in a study of T cells in Graves' hyperthyroidism and ophthalmopathy. RNA transcripts served as the template for amplifying TCR beta CDR3 regions. Initially, a first-round RT-PCR of the TCR CDR3 employed the HTBI primer set. MiXCR, applied by TCRdb to the multiplex PCR reads, yields one record per CDR3 protein. The sample shows a few hundred thousand distinct CDR3 sequences, under 25% of them seen only once. Material for sequencing was blood. These receptors came from a man aged 18 to 29 with Graves' hyperthyroidism.

This clonotype has a count of ten or more. The chain uses TRBV28 and TRBJ1-2; unclear D gene. Germline CDR1 is MDHEN and CDR2 is SYDVKM. The CDR3 contains 12 residues. Trimming shortened V by 8 bases and J by 8 bases, and 15 bases separated the two germline ends. CDR3 protein: CASLKGGEGYTF. The DNA of the CDR3 is TGTGCCAGCCTTAAGGGAGGAGAAGGCTACACCTTC.

This clonotype was found many times. This chain joins TRBV19 and TRBJ1-1, with unresolved D. The germline gives CDR1 LNHDA, CDR2 SQIVND (reference sequence). The CDR3 is made up of 18 amino acids. Trimming took 3 bases from V and 2 from J, leaving 22 bases between them. The CDR3 DNA reads TGTGCCAGTAGTATCCACAGACAAGGACGTCTTCGAAACACTGAAGCTTTCTTT. It codes for CASSIHRQGRLRNTEAFF.

The CDR3 reads CASSLGQGLNYEQYF. DNA of the CDR3: TGCGCCAGCAGCTTGGGACAGGGGCTTAACTACGAGCAGTACTTC. The chain recombines TRBV5-1 with TRBJ2-7; 8 nucleotides line up with TRBD1. The trim removed 0 bases at V and 3 bases at J, leaving 5 bases unmatched. The CDR3 loop spans 15 amino acids. The V gene's germline CDR1 is SGHRS and CDR2 YFSETQ. The variable domain in full, with the rest retrieved from reference TRBV5-1 and TRBJ2-7, is KAGVTQTPRYLIKTRGQQVTLSCSPISGHRSVSWYQQTPGQGLQFLFEYFSETQRNKGNFPGRFSGRQFSNSRSEMNVSTLELGDSALYLCASSLGQGLNYEQYFGPGTRLTVT.

In this sample, this clonotype turned up a few times. The chain combines TRBV19 with TRBJ1-2; D possibly corresponds to TRBD1 (5 bases). Trimming removed 6 bases at V and 6 bases at J, with 11 bases between. Germline CDR1 LNHDA, CDR2 SQIVND (reference sequence). The CDR3 runs to 12 residues. CDR3 region: CASSPGFHGYTF. In DNA form, the CDR3 reads TGTGCCAGTAGCCCAGGGTTCCATGGCTACACCTTC. The full variable domain, in which reference TRBV19 and TRBJ1-2 provide the parts outside the CDR3, is DGGITQSPKYLFRKEGQNVTLSCEQNLNHDAMYWYRQDPGQGLRLIYYSQIVNDFQKGDIAEGYSVSREKKESFPLTVTSAQKNPTAFYLCASSPGFHGYTFGSGTRLTVV.

Details on this clonotype: Possible read error: a much larger clone is one base away. J is TRBJ1-5 and V is TRBV27, with D possibly matching TRBD1 (5 bases). The germline V gene encodes CDR1 MNHEY and CDR2 SMNVEV (reference sequence). The CDR3 runs to 15 residues. The DNA for the CDR3 is TGTGCCAGCAAACCGACAGTCAATAGCAATCGGCCCCAGCATTTT. Amino acids: CASKPTVNSNRPQHF.

Comments on this clonotype: Just one base apart from a much larger clone, this may be a read error. The genes are TRBV4-1 and TRBJ2-7, with D tentatively TRBD2 (6 bases). This CDR3 is 13 amino acids long. V gave up 0 bases and J gave up 11 bases, with 14 bases separating them. Germline assignment: CDR1 MGHRA and CDR2 YSYEKL. The CDR3 DNA is TGCGCCAGCAGCCAAGAGGGTGCGGGGCGTAAGTACTTC. It codes for CASSQEGAGRKYF.

The rearrangement uses TRBV27 and TRBJ2-7; 7 bases map to TRBD1. The CDR3 is made up of 15 amino acids. The junction had 10 bases not matched to a gene; V was cut back by 4 bases and J by 4 bases. CDR1 is MNHEY, CDR2 SMNVEV, per germline (reference sequence). CDR3 in amino acids: CASSSSGTAPYEQYF. Written as DNA, the CDR3 is TGTGCCAGCAGTTCCTCCGGGACAGCGCCTTACGAGCAGTACTTC.

The gene calls are TRBV2 and TRBJ2-7; 7 bases map to TRBD2. This CDR3 spans 13 amino acids. V was pared by 10 bases and J by 0 bases, with 6 bases of the junction left unmatched. Germline CDR1 and CDR2: SNHLY and FYNNEI. The CDR3, as DNA: TGTGCCAACACCGGGGGGAGCTCCTACGAGCAGTACTTC. Translated, it gives CANTGGSSYEQYF.

The chain has TRBV6-1 and TRBJ1-2; 7 positions match TRBD1. CDR1 MNHNS and CDR2 SASEGT come from the germline V gene. The ends lost 6 bases at V and 4 bases at J; junction bases unmatched: 5. The CDR3 spans 13 residues. The CDR3 region is CASRLTGSYGYTF. CDR3 in DNA: TGTGCCAGCAGACTGACAGGGTCCTATGGCTACACCTTC.

This chain uses TRBV20-1 with TRBJ2-7; 10 bases line up with TRBD2. Germline lookup yields CDR1 DFQATT and CDR2 SNEGSKA (reference sequence). CDR3 length: 15 residues. Losses at the gene ends were 3 bases for V and 3 bases for J; bases not matched to a gene: 8. The CDR3 loop reads CSARELAGGGYEQYF. The CDR3 DNA reads as TGCAGTGCTAGGGAATTAGCGGGGGGTGGCTACGAGCAGTACTTC.

This clonotype showed up many times. The CDR3 nucleotides are TGTGCCAGCAGTGAAACACAGGGGGGGGCCGGGGAGCTGTTTTTT. Residues: CASSETQGGAGELFF. The chain combines TRBV6-1 with TRBJ2-2; TRBD1 might be the D (8 bases). Trimming pared 2 bases from V and 6 bases from J, leaving 13 bases between. This CDR3 comprises 15 residues. Per the germline V gene, CDR1 is MNHNS and CDR2 is SASEGT.

This clonotype appeared many times. This CDR3 reads CASSSKTGGLYEQYF. CDR3 in DNA: TGTGCCAGCAGTTCGAAAACAGGGGGCCTGTACGAGCAGTACTTC. The genes are TRBV6-5 and TRBJ2-7; TRBD1 aligns across 9 bases. Looked up from germline, CDR1 is MNHEY and CDR2 is SVGAGI. The CDR3 is 15 residues long. J was trimmed by 4 bases and V by 4 bases; bases with no gene match: 8.

V gene TRBV6-1 combines with J gene TRBJ2-7, with 8 bases identical to TRBD1. CDR3 length: 13 amino acids. Losses at the gene ends were 4 bases for V and 3 bases for J; bases not matched to a gene: 2. CDR1 is MNHNS, CDR2 SASEGT, per germline. In DNA form, the CDR3 reads TGTGCCAGCAGTGCCGACAGGGGCTACGAGCAGTACTTC. Its translation is CASSADRGYEQYF.

This clonotype occurred many times. This sequence joins TRBV10-3 and TRBJ2-5; D is undetermined. The CDR3 has 12 amino acids. V lost 0 bases and J lost 4, with 3 bases in between. CDR1 ENHRY and CDR2 SYGVKD come from the germline V gene. The CDR3 sequence is CAISESGETQYF. CDR3 DNA: TGTGCCATCAGTGAGTCGGGAGAGACCCAGTACTTC.

This clonotype was detected ten times or more. The gene calls are TRBV12-3 or TRBV12-4 and TRBJ1-2; D gene uncertain. Trimming removed 1 base from V and 0 bases from J, with 9 bases in between. The CDR3 totals 15 residues. The CDR3 DNA sequence: TGTGCCAGCAGTTTAGTGGACGGAACTAACTATGGCTACACCTTC. It is translated as CASSLVDGTNYGYTF.

This clonotype has a count of ten or more. The V gene is TRBV28, the J gene TRBJ2-7; 7 nucleotides match TRBD2. The CDR3 covers 14 residues. Losses at the gene ends were 5 bases for V and 4 bases for J; bases not matched to a gene: 8. CDR1 and CDR2 (germline): MDHEN, SYDVKM. DNA for the CDR3: TGTGCCAGCAGTCCGGCGGGGGAATGGTACGAGCAGTACTTC. Translation gives CASSPAGEWYEQYF.

This clonotype was seen more than once but under ten times. The chain uses TRBV30 and TRBJ1-6; D is possibly TRBD1 (6 bases). The CDR3 sequence is 12 residues long. V shed 3 bases and J shed 7 bases, with 7 bases lying between them. Germline CDR1 reads GTSNPN; CDR2 reads SVGIG (reference sequence). CDR3 DNA: TGTGCCTGGAGGGGGGCGAATTCACCCCTCCACTTT. It translates to CAWRGANSPLHF.

This clonotype was observed many times. The chain links TRBV11-1 to TRBJ1-1; D uncertain. Germline V gives CDR1 SGHAT, CDR2 FQDESV (reference sequence). V was cut by 6 bases and J by 0 bases, with 14 bases left in between. The CDR3 has 15 residues. In DNA, the CDR3 is TGTGCCAGCAGTGATCCCGCTAGGGTGAACACTGAAGCTTTCTTT. Translating gives CASSDPARVNTEAFF.

This chain uses TRBV6-5 with TRBJ2-2, with TRBD2 as a possible D gene (6 bases). The CDR3 is made up of 14 amino acids. Germline-derived CDR1 and CDR2 are MNHEY and SVGAGI. V was clipped by 2 bases and J by 7 bases, with 11 bases between them. This CDR3 reads CASSYVRGHGELFF. CDR3 in DNA: TGTGCCAGCAGTTACGTGCGGGGTCACGGGGAGCTGTTTTTT.

This clonotype was picked up many times. This rearrangement joins TRBV29-1 to TRBJ1-1; the match to TRBD1 covers 7 bases. Trimming cost V 7 bases and J 1 base; bases outside gene matches: 9. The CDR3 is 14 amino acids. Germline values: CDR1 SQVTM, CDR2 ANQGSEA. This CDR3 is CSATVTGSNTEAFF. CDR3 coding DNA: TGCAGCGCGACGGTGACAGGGTCGAACACTGAAGCTTTCTTT. The full variable domain, completed using reference TRBV29-1 and TRBJ1-1, is SAVISQKPSRDICQRGTSLTIQCQVDSQVTMMFWYRQQPGQSLTLIATANQGSEATYESGFVIDKFPISRPNLTFSTLTVSNMSPEDSSIYLCSATVTGSNTEAFFGQGTRLTVV.

This clonotype was found many times. The chain joins TRBV12-3 or TRBV12-4 to TRBJ2-5; 7 bases align to TRBD1. The V segment lost 4 bases and the J segment 0 bases; nucleotides outside the gene matches: 8. The CDR3 loop spans 16 amino acids. This CDR3 is CASSSDRVGYQETQYF. CDR3 DNA sequence: TGTGCCAGCAGTTCCGACAGGGTGGGGTACCAAGAGACCCAGTACTTC.

This clonotype occurred many times. The chain couples TRBV19 to TRBJ2-7, with 8 bases fitting TRBD1. The CDR3 totals 13 residues. After removal of 8 bases from V and 0 bases from J, the junction contained 3 bases not matched to a gene. Germline V gene data show CDR1 as LNHDA and CDR2 as SQIVND (reference sequence). For the CDR3, the DNA is TGTGCCAGTGGACAGGGAAGCTCCTACGAGCAGTACTTC. It encodes CASGQGSSYEQYF.